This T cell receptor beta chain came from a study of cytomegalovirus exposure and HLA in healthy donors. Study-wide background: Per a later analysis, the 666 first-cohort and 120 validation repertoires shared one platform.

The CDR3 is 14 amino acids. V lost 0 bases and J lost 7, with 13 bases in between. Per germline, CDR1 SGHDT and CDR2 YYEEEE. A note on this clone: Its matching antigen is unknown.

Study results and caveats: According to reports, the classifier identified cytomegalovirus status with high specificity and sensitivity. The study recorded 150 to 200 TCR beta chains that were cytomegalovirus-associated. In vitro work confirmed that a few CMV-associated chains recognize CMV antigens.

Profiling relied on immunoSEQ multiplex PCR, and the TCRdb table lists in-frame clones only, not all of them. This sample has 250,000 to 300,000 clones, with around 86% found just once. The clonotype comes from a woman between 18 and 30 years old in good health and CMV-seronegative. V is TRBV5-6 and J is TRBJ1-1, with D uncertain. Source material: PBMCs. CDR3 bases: TGTGCCAGCAGCTTGGTGAGGGTGGGTGATGAAGCTTTCTTT. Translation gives CASSLVRVGDEAFF.